This entry lists 2 T cell receptor beta chains sequenced from one sample in a study of blood T cells in healthy people across ages. The authors ran a second PCR of about 6 to 11 cycles using a sample-barcoded 5' primer and a J-beta primer mix. TCRdb passed the 5' RACE reads through MiXCR, listing each CDR3 protein once. The sample has about 1.8 million distinct CDR3 sequences, roughly 52% seen once. Sequencing used blood. The receptors shown here come from a woman aged 40 to 50 in good health.

This clonotype was seen a few times. The CDR3 here is CASSYSEGYHNEQFF. The CDR3 DNA is TGTGCCAGCAGTTACTCAGAGGGATACCACAATGAGCAGTTCTTC. The chain couples TRBV6-2 or TRBV6-3 to TRBJ2-1; TRBD2 is a possible D gene (5 bases). The CDR3 has 15 residues. The V end was cut by 0 bases, the J end by 5 bases, with 11 bases between. The germline gives CDR1 MNHEY, CDR2 SVGEGT.

This sequence joins TRBV11-2 and TRBJ2-1, with TRBD2 matching 7 bases. The CDR3 has 17 amino acids. CDR1 and CDR2 (germline): SGHAT, FQNNGV. Trimming at V came to 5 bases and at J to 3 bases, leaving 13 bases not matched to a gene. In nucleotides, the CDR3 is TGTGCCAGCAGCGTTAACGCGGGAGAGGGGAGCTACAATGAGCAGTTCTTC. Its translation is CASSVNAGEGSYNEQFF.